This TCR beta chain comes out of a study of cytomegalovirus exposure and HLA in healthy donors. The study's findings and limits: The classifier reportedly diagnosed cytomegalovirus status with high specificity and sensitivity. Subsequent analysis found a tendency for first-cohort TCR clusters to co-occur within the 95 to 150 validation repertoires. Most TCR sequences were uncommon, yet certain public TCRs appeared in many donors.

Germline values: CDR1 MNHNS, CDR2 SASEGT. The CDR3 runs 15 residues. V trimming: 2 bases; J trimming: 6 bases; junction bases outside the gene matches: 5. A note on this clone: Its antigen is not known.

Profiling relied on immunoSEQ multiplex PCR, and the TCRdb table lists in-frame clones only, not all of them. The table records 95,000 to 150,000 clones, more than 75% of them present only once. The sequence was collected from a woman aged 25 to 45 in good health and CMV-seronegative. The chain carries TRBV6-1 and TRBJ1-1; 11 nucleotides agree with TRBD1. The sequenced sample consisted of PBMCs. This chain's CDR3 is CASSEIGQGASEAFF. For the CDR3, the DNA is TGTGCCAGCAGTGAAATAGGACAGGGGGCCTCTGAAGCTTTCTTT.